This passage covers 10 T cell receptor beta chains from one sample sequenced in a study of tissue T cells after allogeneic stem cell transplantation. Produced via immunoSEQ multiplex PCR; TCRdb's table is partial and in-frame only. The top ten clones hold approximately 8% of a sample with some 24,000 clones, less than 75% of them seen once. This specimen consisted of tissue from the ileum, obtained at autopsy. The receptor set was obtained from an older female donor with lung cancer.

This rearrangement joins TRBV6-5 to TRBJ2-7, with unresolved D. The CDR3 is 14 amino acids. V was pared by 8 bases and J by 0 bases, with 14 bases between. Germline CDR1 MNHEY, CDR2 SVGAGI. CDR3 nucleotides: TGTGCCAGCCAAACGGATCTGAGCTCCTACGAGCAGTACTTC. This gives the protein CASQTDLSSYEQYF.

This chain links TRBV2 with TRBJ1-2; no definite D call. Germline assignment: CDR1 SNHLY and CDR2 FYNNEI. The CDR3 totals 13 residues. With 8 bases removed from V and 4 bases from J, the gap between germline ends came to 14 bases. For the CDR3, the DNA is TGTGCCAGCTTACAAAATAAGGTCTATGGCTACACCTTC. Translation gives CASLQNKVYGYTF.

The chain couples TRBV5-6 to TRBJ1-5; D uncertain. V shed 0 bases and J shed 7 bases, with 8 bases lying between them. CDR1 is SGHDT, CDR2 YYEEEE, per germline. CDR3 size: 13 residues. The CDR3 loop is CASSLARVQPQHF. The DNA of the CDR3 is TGTGCCAGCAGCTTGGCGAGGGTGCAGCCCCAGCATTTT. Together with reference TRBV5-6 and TRBJ1-5, the CDR3 gives the full variable domain: DAGVTQSPTHLIKTRGQQVTLRCSPKSGHDTVSWYQQALGQGPQFIFQYYEEEERQRGNFPDRFSGHQFPNYSSELNVNALLLGDSALYLCASSLARVQPQHFGDGTRLSIL.

The genes are TRBV6-6 and TRBJ2-5; a possible D gene is TRBD1 (5 bases). V shed 2 bases and J shed 14 bases, with 18 bases lying between them. The germline V gene encodes CDR1 MNHNY and CDR2 SVGAGI (reference sequence). The CDR3 covers 13 residues. The CDR3 loop reads CASSYRTDRKSYF. The CDR3, as DNA: TGTGCCAGCAGTTACCGAACCGACAGAAAGTCTTACTTC.

There are a few counts of this clone. The chain carries TRBV28 and TRBJ1-2; D is undetermined. V was clipped by 7 bases and J by 2 bases, with 11 bases between them. The CDR3 is made up of 13 amino acids. CDR1 is MDHEN, CDR2 SYDVKM, per germline. CDR3 sequence reads: CASNGGLNYGYTF. Here the CDR3 DNA reads TGTGCCAGCAATGGAGGATTAAACTATGGCTACACCTTC.

This clone was recorded a few times. This chain joins TRBV7-9 and TRBJ2-4, with D perhaps being TRBD1 or TRBD2 (5 bases each). The CDR3 has 14 amino acids. V gave up 4 bases and J gave up 6 bases, with 13 bases separating them. Germline V gene lookup returns CDR1 SEHNR and CDR2 FQNEAQ (reference sequence). The CDR3 spells CASSYGTRANIQYF. The CDR3 DNA sequence: TGTGCCAGCAGCTACGGGACGAGGGCAAACATTCAGTACTTC. Using reference TRBV7-9 and TRBJ2-4 for the parts outside the CDR3, the full variable domain is DTGVSQNPRHKITKRGQNVTFRCDPISEHNRLYWYRQTLGQGPEFLTYFQNEAQLEKSRLLSDRFSAERPKGSFSTLEIQRTEQGDSAMYLCASSYGTRANIQYFGAGTRLSVL.

The chain recombines TRBV14 with TRBJ1-2; TRBD1 might be the D (6 bases). This CDR3 is 13 amino acids long. Trimming pared 4 bases from V and 3 bases from J, leaving 9 bases between. Germline V gene sequence: CDR1 SGHDN, CDR2 FVKESK. The CDR3 region is CASSRGPYYGYTF. The CDR3 region has the DNA TGTGCCAGCAGCCGGGGGCCATACTATGGCTACACCTTC.

The chain couples TRBV11-2 to TRBJ1-1; the D is unclear. Germline V gene sequence: CDR1 SGHAT, CDR2 FQNNGV. This CDR3 spans 13 amino acids. Trimming removed 4 bases at V and 3 bases at J, with 9 bases between. The CDR3 DNA is TGTGCCAGCAGCTCCCCCCCCTACACTGAAGCTTTCTTT. This encodes CASSSPPYTEAFF.

The sample holds a few counts of this clone. This chain joins TRBV5-1 and TRBJ1-5, with no clear D. The CDR3 contains 15 residues. Germline CDR1 and CDR2: SGHRS and YFSETQ. The ends were cut back, 0 bases at V and 0 bases at J, with 7 bases in the middle. The CDR3 bases are TGCGCCAGCAGCTTGGCCGGAAATAGCAATCAGCCCCAGCATTTT. This translates into CASSLAGNSNQPQHF.

The chain recombines TRBV25-1 with TRBJ2-5, with 11 positions matching TRBD2. Germline lookup yields CDR1 MGHDK and CDR2 SYGVNS. This CDR3 spans 16 amino acids. V shed 5 bases, J shed 5 bases, and the junction held 10 bases outside the gene matches. The CDR3 DNA follows: TGTGCCAGCAGTAACGAACTAGCGGGAGATGGGGAGACCCAGTACTTC. Protein: CASSNELAGDGETQYF.